These T cell receptor beta chains were read from a single sample in a study of blood T cell repertoires in COVID-19. Assay used: immunoSEQ multiplex PCR; TCRdb lists only in-frame clones, some missing. The repertoire holds 120,000 to 150,000 clones, 87% seen once, with approximately 4% in the top ten. The sequenced sample was peripheral blood. The receptors come from a woman aged 40 to 50 with acute or convalescent COVID-19. Each CDR3 is given with its conserved first and last residue. The order of the fields is V gene, clone size, J gene, D gene, CDR3 DNA, CDR3 protein. The D gene is left open where the match is weak. Clone size is shown for a subset of rows, as once, few, many or a class of expanded clone.

TRBV9	.	TRBJ1-4	.	TGTGCCAGCAGCGCAGGGGACCCTAATGAAAAACTGTTTTTT	CASSAGDPNEKLFF
TRBV10-3	.	TRBJ1-5	.	TGTGCCATCAGCGGGACACTTAGCAATCAGCCCCAGCATTTT	CAISGTLSNQPQHF
TRBV11-2	.	TRBJ1-2	.	TGTGCCAGCAGCTTAGAAGGAGGGGTTAGCGGCTACACCTTC	CASSLEGGVSGYTF
TRBV18	once	TRBJ1-6	TRBD1	TGTGCCAGCTCACCCGGGACAGGGGGTTCACCCCTCCACTTT	CASSPGTGGSPLHF
TRBV27	.	TRBJ2-7	.	TGTGCCAGCAGTTTATCCCCGACTAGCTCCTACGAGCAGTACTTC	CASSLSPTSSYEQYF
TRBV6-2/TRBV6-3	.	TRBJ2-6	TRBD2	TGTGCCAGCAGTTACAAGGAGCGACTAGCGGGAAATGGGGCCAACGTCCTGACTTTC	CASSYKERLAGNGANVLTF
TRBV6-5	.	TRBJ2-7	TRBD1	TGTGCCAGCAGTAAACGGACAGGGACGGTTGACGAGCAGTACTTC	CASSKRTGTVDEQYF
TRBV27	.	TRBJ2-7	TRBD2	TGTGCCAGCGCGGGAGGACCCGTCTACGAGCAGTACTTC	CASAGGPVYEQYF
TRBV7-9	once	TRBJ1-2	.	TGTGCCAGCAGCCAGGGGTTCGAAGGCTACACCTTC	CASSQGFEGYTF
TRBV10-3	.	TRBJ2-5	.	TGTGCCATCAGCATGGTGGGGGGGGCTCGGGAGACCCAGTACTTC	CAISMVGGARETQYF
TRBV7-3	.	TRBJ2-5	TRBD2	TGTGCCAGCAGCTTAATGGGGCGGGGGATCCAAGAGACCCAGTACTTC	CASSLMGRGIQETQYF
TRBV19	.	TRBJ2-1	.	TGTGCCAGTAGTACCCAGGGCGGTGAGCAGTTCTTC	CASSTQGGEQFF
TRBV11-3	.	TRBJ2-6	.	TGTGCCAGCAGCCTCCGTTCTGGGGCCAACGTCCTGACTTTC	CASSLRSGANVLTF
TRBV24-1	once	TRBJ2-5	TRBD1	TGTGCCACCAGCCTCCTCCGGACAGGGGCTGCGGAGACCCAGTACTTC	CATSLLRTGAAETQYF
TRBV27	.	TRBJ2-1	TRBD2	TGTGCCAGCAGTTTGGGAGCGGGGGCCCTTGGTAAGCAGTTCTTC	CASSLGAGALGKQFF
TRBV19	.	TRBJ1-5	.	TGTGCCAGTAGTATCCGGGTCCTTGGCCAGCCCCAGCATTTT	CASSIRVLGQPQHF
TRBV5-1	.	TRBJ2-3	TRBD2	TGCGCCAGCAGCCCAGGACTAGCGGCCACAGATACGCAGTATTTT	CASSPGLAATDTQYF
TRBV19	.	TRBJ1-5	TRBD1	TGTGCCAGTAGTATTCAAGGAAGGACAGGTAATCAGCCCCAGCATTTT	CASSIQGRTGNQPQHF
TRBV7-2	.	TRBJ2-1	TRBD1	TGTGCCAGCAGCTTAGGAGTGTTGGGACAGGGGTACAATGAGCAGTTCTTC	CASSLGVLGQGYNEQFF
TRBV19	.	TRBJ2-1	.	TGTGCCAGTAGTATAGTAGGAGGTGGCGATGAGCAGTTCTTC	CASSIVGGGDEQFF
TRBV7-3	.	TRBJ2-2	TRBD2	TGTGCCAGCAGCTTACACCCTAGCGGGAGGTTAGACACCGGGGAGCTGTTTTTT	CASSLHPSGRLDTGELFF
TRBV3-1/TRBV3-2	once	TRBJ2-1	.	TGTGCCAGCAGCCAAGACTGGACTGGTTACAATGAGCAGTTCTTC	CASSQDWTGYNEQFF
TRBV5-8	.	TRBJ2-2	TRBD1	TGTGCCACCCCCGGACAGGCGGGTACCGGGGAGCTGTTTTTT	CATPGQAGTGELFF
TRBV27	.	TRBJ1-4	TRBD1	TGTGCCAGCAGTTCCAGGACAGGGTGGATGGGATCCGGCGAAAAACTGTTTTTT	CASSSRTGWMGSGEKLFF
TRBV6-5	.	TRBJ1-3	.	TGTGCCACCATCCGGACATACACTGGAAACACCATATATTTT	CATIRTYTGNTIYF
TRBV5-1	.	TRBJ1-1	.	TGCGCCAGCAGCGAAGAGACTCCTAAAGCTGAAGCTTTCTTT	CASSEETPKAEAFF
TRBV28	.	TRBJ2-7	.	TGTGCCAGCAGTTTATGGGACAGTGCCTACGAGCAGTACTTC	CASSLWDSAYEQYF
TRBV11-2	.	TRBJ2-1	TRBD2	TGTGCCAGCAGTTCTGGGAAGCTGCTAGCGGGAGGGAACAATGAGCAGTTCTTC	CASSSGKLLAGGNNEQFF
TRBV5-1	few	TRBJ1-2	.	TGCGCCAGCAGCTTTAAGGGGGAAGGCTACACCTTC	CASSFKGEGYTF
TRBV7-3	.	TRBJ2-1	TRBD1	TGTGCCAGCAGCCCGGGGACAGGGGGCAGAGATGAGCAGTTCTTC	CASSPGTGGRDEQFF
TRBV4-3	.	TRBJ2-2	.	TGCGCCAGCAGCCAAAACGCTATGAACACCGGGGAGCTGTTTTTT	CASSQNAMNTGELFF
TRBV5-1	.	TRBJ1-5	TRBD1	TGCGCCAGCAGCCCACAGGGGGCTAATCAGCCCCAGCATTTT	CASSPQGANQPQHF
TRBV4-1	few	TRBJ1-1	TRBD1	TGCGCCAGCAGCCTGTCACAGGGGTCGAACACTGAAGCTTTCTTT	CASSLSQGSNTEAFF
TRBV12-3/TRBV12-4	.	TRBJ1-1	.	TGTGCCAGCAGTTTGAGCAGGAATACTGAAGCTTTCTTT	CASSLSRNTEAFF
TRBV28	once	TRBJ2-4	.	TGTGCCAGCAGTCCCAGTCTACCGGGGATCCAAGCCAAAAACATTCAGTACTTC	CASSPSLPGIQAKNIQYF
TRBV7-2	.	TRBJ2-5	.	TGTGCCAGCAGCTTAGTGGCGGGGCCGGGAGAGACCCAGTACTTC	CASSLVAGPGETQYF
TRBV6-2/TRBV6-3	.	TRBJ1-2	.	TGTGCCAGCAGTTACGCCAGGACAGCGCTCTATGGCTACACCTTC	CASSYARTALYGYTF
TRBV6-5	.	TRBJ2-3	TRBD2	TGTGCCAGCAGTTACCGGCGGGCGGGGGGGACAGATACGCAGTATTTT	CASSYRRAGGTDTQYF
TRBV5-6	.	TRBJ2-5	TRBD2	TGTGCCAGCAGCTTAGCGGGGGGGCAAGAGACCCAGTACTTC	CASSLAGGQETQYF
TRBV7-9	.	TRBJ2-5	TRBD1	TGTGCCAGCAGCCAAAATGGACAGGTTCAAGAGACCCAGTACTTC	CASSQNGQVQETQYF
TRBV24-1	.	TRBJ1-5	.	TGTGCCACCAGCTTTTTTCAGCCCCAGCATTTT	CATSFFQPQHF
TRBV6-6	.	TRBJ2-7	.	TGTGCCAGCAGTTACCCGGGGGAAGAATACGAGCAGTACTTC	CASSYPGEEYEQYF
TRBV30	.	TRBJ2-7	.	TGTGCCTGGAGTGTACCCCTTCACGCAGCGGAGCAGTACTTC	CAWSVPLHAAEQYF
TRBV9	.	TRBJ2-5	.	TGTGCCAGCAGCGTAGATGGTAGCTTCGAGACCCAGTACTTC	CASSVDGSFETQYF
TRBV27	.	TRBJ1-2	TRBD1	TGTGCCAGCAGTCCGCCTCGACCGGGACAGGATTATGGCTACACCTTC	CASSPPRPGQDYGYTF
TRBV2	.	TRBJ2-7	.	TGTGCCAGCAGTCTCCCAGTAAGGGGTTTTGAGCAGTACTTC	CASSLPVRGFEQYF
TRBV6-5	.	TRBJ1-3	.	TGTGCCAGCAGTTATGGAACAGCCTCTGGAAACACCATATATTTT	CASSYGTASGNTIYF
TRBV7-2	.	TRBJ1-2	.	TGTGCCAGCAGTCGTTGGGGGGATGGGGGCTACACCTTC	CASSRWGDGGYTF
TRBV29-1	once	TRBJ1-3	.	TGCAGCGTCCTCAGGGGCTCTGGAAACACCATATATTTT	CSVLRGSGNTIYF
TRBV7-2	.	TRBJ2-3	TRBD2	TGTGCCAGCAGCATTACTAGCGGGGGGCTCCGCACAGATACGCAGTATTTT	CASSITSGGLRTDTQYF
TRBV10-3	.	TRBJ1-2	TRBD1	TGTGCCATCAGTGAGGACAGGGCTGGCTACACCTTC	CAISEDRAGYTF
TRBV5-4	.	TRBJ2-7	.	TGTGCCAGCAGCTTCGGAGGTTGGGACTACGAGCAGTACTTC	CASSFGGWDYEQYF
TRBV6-5	.	TRBJ1-4	TRBD1	TGTGCCAGCAGTTCCACCGGGACAGGTGGTGAAAAACTGTTTTTT	CASSSTGTGGEKLFF
TRBV10-3	.	TRBJ2-7	TRBD2	TGTGCCATCAGTGGAAATCAGCGGGGGACCTCCTACGAGCAGTACTTC	CAISGNQRGTSYEQYF
TRBV3-1/TRBV3-2	once	TRBJ2-3	TRBD2	TGTGCCAGCAGCCAAGCCCCGACTAGCGGGAGAGGGACAGATACGCAGTATTTT	CASSQAPTSGRGTDTQYF
TRBV5-4	.	TRBJ1-2	TRBD1	TGTGCCAGCAGCTTGGAACAGGGGGCTGGGAATGGCTACACCTTC	CASSLEQGAGNGYTF
TRBV6-2/TRBV6-3	.	TRBJ1-2	.	TGTGCCAGCAGTTACTTCCTCCTAAGGGGCGCCAAGGATGGCTACACCTTC	CASSYFLLRGAKDGYTF
TRBV7-9	.	TRBJ1-2	.	TGTGCCACCCCCTCGGGAGGGGCCCTAAACATCTATGGCTACACCTTC	CATPSGGALNIYGYTF
TRBV9	.	TRBJ2-3	TRBD2	TGTGCCAGCAGCTTCACCCCGGGGGGGCAGTCAGATACGCAGTATTTT	CASSFTPGGQSDTQYF